The sequence of this TCR beta chain was determined in a study of PD-L1 blockade in urothelial cancer. Time point: pretreatment peripheral blood. Libraries were prepared by immunoSEQ multiplex PCR; TCRdb keeps only in-frame clonotypes and omits some of them. The table has 130,000 or so clones, about four fifths seen once. V was pared by 1 base and J by 0 bases, with 7 bases of the junction left unmatched. The CDR3 has 18 amino acids. Germline CDR1 and CDR2: MGHRA and YSYEKL. This receptor was identified in a man aged 45 to 65 with urothelial cancer. Sequenced here: PBMCs, sampled around atezolizumab (anti-PD-L1) treatment. This rearrangement joins TRBV4-1 to TRBJ2-1; TRBD2 aligns across 9 bases. The CDR3 DNA reads TGCGCCAGCAGCCAAGGGGGGATAGCGGGAGACTCCTACAATGAGCAGTTCTTC. Its translation is CASSQGGIAGDSYNEQFF.